Below are 14 T cell receptor beta chains sequenced from a single sample in a study of T cells after yellow fever vaccination. TCRdb passed the 5' RACE reads through MiXCR, listing each CDR3 protein once. Of under 500,000 distinct CDR3 sequences in the sample, roughly a sixth were seen once. This specimen consisted of PBMCs, obtained before the yellow fever booster vaccination. The receptors come from a man aged 18 to 35 who received the YFV17D yellow fever vaccine.

This clonotype appeared a few times. The rearrangement joins TRBV6-2 or TRBV6-3 to TRBJ1-5; perhaps TRBD1 as D (5 bases). The CDR3 has 15 residues. Trimming pared 3 bases from V and 4 bases from J, leaving 13 bases between. In germline, CDR1 is MNHEY, CDR2 SVGEGT. The CDR3 region has the DNA TGTGCCAGCAGTTATTGGGGGGGACCTAATCAGCCCCAGCATTTT. Amino acid sequence: CASSYWGGPNQPQHF.

The CDR3 DNA follows: TGTGCCAGCAGTCTGACGGTCCCAGATACGCAGTATTTT. This sequence encodes CASSLTVPDTQYF. V usage is TRBV7-2 and J usage is TRBJ2-3; D ambiguous. This CDR3 region has 13 residues. V was pared by 6 bases and J by 4 bases, with 11 bases between. From germline, CDR1 is SGHTA and CDR2 FQGNSA.

The rearrangement uses TRBV7-9 and TRBJ2-6; no reliable D call. Trimming stripped 5 bases from V and 0 bases from J, with 14 bases between. Germline V gene lookup returns CDR1 SEHNR and CDR2 FQNEAQ (reference sequence). The CDR3 contains 17 residues. Here the CDR3 reads CASSRAAGRSGANVLTF. The CDR3 DNA is TGTGCCAGCAGCCGGGCAGCCGGTCGCTCTGGGGCCAACGTCCTGACTTTC.

This clonotype was observed a few times. V and J are TRBV9 and TRBJ1-6; 7 nucleotides match TRBD1. Germline V gene lookup returns CDR1 SGDLS and CDR2 YYNGEE. This CDR3 region has 14 residues. V gave up 4 bases and J gave up 7 bases; unmatched junction bases: 5. CDR3 DNA sequence: TGTGCCAGCAGCCCAGGGGGGGCGAATTCACCCCTCCACTTT. Its protein product is CASSPGGANSPLHF.

This clonotype was seen more than once but under ten times. This sequence joins TRBV4-1 and TRBJ1-1, with D maybe TRBD1 (6 bases). This CDR3 has 14 amino acids. Germline V gene data show CDR1 as MGHRA and CDR2 as YSYEKL. V was trimmed by 6 bases and J by 5 bases, leaving 16 bases between them. The CDR3: CASRTSQGMTEAFF. The CDR3 region has the DNA TGCGCCAGCAGGACCAGCCAGGGGATGACTGAAGCTTTCTTT.

This clonotype was found many times. CDR3 DNA: TGTGCCAGCAGTTACGGGCGTGGCTATGGCTACACCTTC. It translates to CASSYGRGYGYTF. This chain links TRBV6-5 with TRBJ1-2; no clear D gene. CDR1 MNHEY and CDR2 SVGAGI come from the germline V gene. V was cut by 2 bases and J by 4 bases, with 8 bases left in between. CDR3 length: 13 amino acids.

The chain uses TRBV4-3 and TRBJ2-7, with 8 bases identical to TRBD1. V was clipped by 3 bases and J by 7 bases; unmatched bases: 8. The CDR3 consists of 14 residues. The germline CDR1 and CDR2 sequences are LGHNA and YSLEER. CDR3 nucleotide sequence: TGCGCCAGCAGCCACCGGACAGGGACGGGGGAGCAGTACTTC. Its protein is CASSHRTGTGEQYF.

The V call is TRBV19, the J call TRBJ1-1; D call uncertain. This CDR3 has 15 residues. The germline V and J ends were trimmed by 7 bases and 5 bases, with 20 bases remaining between them. CDR1 and CDR2 (germline): LNHDA, SQIVND (reference sequence). CDR3 bases: TGTGCCAGTACCGACTTTTCCGGCCGACGGACTGAAGCTTTCTTT. It codes for CASTDFSGRRTEAFF.

This chain uses TRBV28 with TRBJ2-3; D is ambiguous. V lost 6 bases to trimming and J lost 3 bases, with 13 bases between them. Germline V gives CDR1 MDHEN, CDR2 SYDVKM. The CDR3 totals 14 residues. The chain's CDR3 is CASSFRDRTDTQYF. In DNA, the CDR3 is TGTGCCAGCAGCTTTAGAGACCGGACAGATACGCAGTATTTT.

The sample holds a few counts of this clonotype. The J gene is TRBJ2-7, the V gene TRBV4-1; the D gene is possibly TRBD2 (5 bases). The V gene lost 5 bases and the J gene lost 6 bases, with 17 bases spanning the gap. Germline assignment: CDR1 MGHRA and CDR2 YSYEKL. The CDR3 is made up of 14 amino acids. The CDR3 loop reads CASSFADLGLEQYF. CDR3 DNA: TGCGCCAGCAGCTTTGCGGACTTGGGTCTCGAGCAGTACTTC.

The rearrangement links TRBV4-2 to TRBJ2-1; 9 bases agree with TRBD2. With V trimmed by 3 bases and J by 8 bases, 8 bases remained unmatched. The CDR3 spans 15 residues. The germline V gene encodes CDR1 LGHNA and CDR2 YNFKEQ. CDR3 in DNA: TGTGCCAGCAGCCACCGCGCTAGCGGGGCCCATGAGCAGTTCTTC. It is translated as CASSHRASGAHEQFF.

The gene calls are TRBV25-1 and TRBJ2-1; 7 bases align to TRBD2. V shed 8 bases and J 11 bases; nucleotides not matched to a gene: 18. The CDR3 totals 15 residues. Germline loops: CDR1 MGHDK, CDR2 SYGVNS. CDR3 bases: TGTGCCAGCCAGGCGGGGGACGGGCCCTTCCACCAGCAGTTCTTC. Residues: CASQAGDGPFHQQFF.

The chain employs TRBV19 and TRBJ1-5, with unresolved D. V lost 1 base and J lost 3, with 10 bases in between. The CDR3 covers 15 residues. The germline V gene encodes CDR1 LNHDA and CDR2 SQIVND (reference sequence). The chain's CDR3 is CASSIGAGYNQPQHF. In DNA, the CDR3 is TGTGCCAGTAGTATAGGGGCCGGGTACAATCAGCCCCAGCATTTT.

The gene calls are TRBV30 and TRBJ2-3, with D possibly matching TRBD1 (6 bases). This CDR3 has 13 residues. Germline assignment: CDR1 GTSNPN and CDR2 SVGIG (reference sequence). The ends were cut back, 4 bases at V and 1 base at J, with 9 bases in the middle. The CDR3 nucleotides read TGTGCCTGGAAGTGGACAGGCACAGATACGCAGTATTTT. As protein: CAWKWTGTDTQYF.